The entry that follows covers one T cell receptor beta chain sequence. At one end the junction does not follow the germline gene, possibly because of a read error. Through a sample-barcoded 5' primer and a J-beta primer mix, a second PCR was run for roughly 7 to 12 cycles. Each cDNA molecule received a tag from a template-switch adaptor that had 12 random nucleotides. TCRdb analysed the 5' RACE reads with MiXCR anew, one entry per CDR3 protein. Altogether approximately 400,000 distinct CDR3 sequences are present, roughly half being singletons, with the ten largest covering about 54%. This CDR3 contains 14 residues. Looked up from germline, CDR1 is DFQATT and CDR2 is SNEGSKA (reference sequence). This record belongs to a study of blood T cells in healthy people across ages.

The J gene is TRBJ2-7, the V gene TRBV20-1; 10 bases map to TRBD1. The sequencing sample was made of blood. The sequence was obtained from a man in his 60s in good health. CDR3 in DNA: TGCAGTGCCAGAGGAACCGGGGACAGGGGTGCCCAGTACTTC. It yields the protein CSARGTGDRGAQYF.